This is a list of T cell receptor beta chains from one sample in a study of blood T cell repertoires in COVID-19. TCRdb keeps only in-frame clones here, not all; method: immunoSEQ multiplex PCR. The sample carries a few hundred thousand clones, around 86% recorded once. The source material was PBMCs or T cells enriched from blood (not recorded which). The source is a woman in her fifties or sixties who had recovered from COVID-19. CDR3s include the opening cysteine and the closing phenylalanine or tryptophan. The D gene is left open where the match is weak. Part of the rows lack a size; the others show once, few, many or a class for expanded clones.

>TRBV19|TRBJ2-1|-|few
CASSWQGGKDEQFF
TGTGCCAGTAGTTGGCAGGGGGGAAAAGATGAGCAGTTCTTC
>TRBV11-2|TRBJ1-6|-|few
CASSLGAGGNSPLHF
TGTGCCAGCAGCTTAGGGGCGGGGGGGAATTCACCCCTCCACTTT
>TRBV9|TRBJ2-5|-|-
CASSVAFGVETQYF
TGTGCCAGCAGCGTAGCTTTCGGGGTCGAGACCCAGTACTTC
>TRBV2|TRBJ2-1|-|-
CASSEEGLAGSEQFF
TGTGCCAGCAGTGAGGAAGGGCTAGCTGGAAGTGAGCAGTTCTTC
>TRBV5-5|TRBJ2-7|TRBD2|few
CASSILSGALYEQYF
TGTGCCAGCAGCATTCTTAGCGGGGCTCTCTACGAGCAGTACTTC
>TRBV5-1|TRBJ2-7|-|-
CASSSQRASYEQYF
TGCGCCAGCAGCTCCCAGCGCGCCTCCTACGAGCAGTACTTC
>TRBV19|TRBJ1-3|-|-
CASSTPVFFGNTIYF
TGTGCCAGTAGTACCCCCGTGTTCTTCGGAAACACCATATATTTT
>TRBV28|TRBJ2-3|-|-
CASSLAAAGAETDTQYF
TGTGCCAGCAGTTTAGCCGCGGCGGGGGCCGAGACAGATACGCAGTATTTT
>TRBV6-2/TRBV6-3|TRBJ1-2|TRBD1|once
CASSTLRQGRNYGYTF
TGTGCCAGCAGTACCCTTCGACAGGGGAGGAACTATGGCTACACCTTC
>TRBV18|TRBJ2-1|TRBD1|-
CASSLGRQGVNEQFF
TGTGCCAGCTCACTTGGGAGACAGGGGGTTAATGAGCAGTTCTTC
>TRBV3-1/TRBV3-2|TRBJ2-7|TRBD2|-
CASSGLAGRQGEQYF
TGTGCCAGCAGTGGACTAGCGGGACGGCAAGGCGAGCAGTACTTC
>TRBV6-2/TRBV6-3|TRBJ2-7|-|-
CASSRRGPLYEQYF
TGTGCCAGCAGTCGCAGGGGTCCCTTGTACGAGCAGTACTTC
>TRBV7-2|TRBJ1-3|-|-
CASSLGGHGNTIYF
TGTGCCAGCAGCTTAGGGGGCCATGGAAACACCATATATTTT
>TRBV5-8|TRBJ2-7|TRBD2|-
CASSPRGLAGYEQYF
TGTGCCAGCAGCCCGCGGGGACTAGCGGGCTACGAGCAGTACTTC
>TRBV7-3|TRBJ2-1|TRBD2|few
CASSSYGTSTNEQFF
TGTGCCAGCAGCTCCTACGGGACTAGCACCAATGAGCAGTTCTTC
>TRBV6-2/TRBV6-3|TRBJ1-2|-|-
CASSPSVATNYGYTF
TGTGCCAGCAGCCCTAGCGTGGCTACTAACTATGGCTACACCTTC
>TRBV11-3|TRBJ1-2|-|-
CASSSTDGYTF
TGTGCCAGCAGTTCGACAGATGGCTACACCTTC
>TRBV5-1|TRBJ2-5|TRBD1|-
CASSLPLGQGGGETQYF
TGCGCCAGCAGCTTGCCACTGGGACAGGGAGGCGGAGAGACCCAGTACTTC
>TRBV18|TRBJ1-1|-|-
CASSPTGYTGTEAFF
TGTGCCAGCTCACCGACGGGTTATACGGGAACTGAAGCTTTCTTT
>TRBV7-8|TRBJ2-5|TRBD2|-
CASSRDQLAGNKETQYF
TGTGCCAGCAGCCGAGACCAACTAGCGGGGAACAAAGAGACCCAGTACTTC
>TRBV6-5|TRBJ1-6|-|-
CASRPGGRYNSPLHF
TGTGCCAGCAGACCTGGGGGGAGGTATAATTCACCCCTCCACTTT
>TRBV9|TRBJ2-1|TRBD1|-
CASSKQTGNEQFF
TGTGCCAGCAGCAAACAGACAGGGAATGAGCAGTTCTTC
>TRBV29-1|TRBJ2-2|-|-
CSAGLQNTGELFF
TGCAGCGCGGGACTCCAGAACACCGGGGAGCTGTTTTTT
>TRBV9|TRBJ2-7|TRBD2|-
CASSPWDYYYEQYF
TGTGCCAGCAGCCCTTGGGACTACTACTACGAGCAGTACTTC
>TRBV5-5|TRBJ2-3|-|-
CASSLAGSSSTDTQYF
TGTGCCAGCAGCTTAGCGGGTTCTTCTAGCACAGATACGCAGTATTTT
>TRBV5-6|TRBJ1-1|-|-
CASSPGQGPEAFF
TGTGCCAGCAGCCCCGGGCAGGGGCCTGAAGCTTTCTTT
>TRBV5-1|TRBJ1-1|-|few
CASSLARGTGTEAFF
TGCGCCAGCAGCTTGGCTCGGGGGACGGGCACTGAAGCTTTCTTT
>TRBV6-2/TRBV6-3|TRBJ1-3|-|-
CASSLGSGGNTIYF
TGTGCCAGCAGCTTGGGCAGTGGGGGAAACACCATATATTTT
>TRBV5-1|TRBJ1-2|-|-
CASSLEGDIYGYTF
TGCGCCAGCAGCTTGGAGGGGGATATCTATGGCTACACCTTC
>TRBV19|TRBJ2-7|-|-
CASSIAAGAYEQYF
TGTGCCAGTAGTATTGCGGCAGGGGCCTACGAGCAGTACTTC
>TRBV3-1/TRBV3-2|TRBJ1-4|-|-
CASSQDPGKLFF
TGTGCCAGCAGCCAAGATCCAGGTAAACTGTTTTTT
>TRBV19|TRBJ1-2|-|-
CAIGSDYGYTF
TGTGCCATTGGTTCGGACTATGGCTACACCTTC
>TRBV30|TRBJ2-5|TRBD2|-
CASRLAMETQYF
TGTGCCTCCAGACTAGCGATGGAGACCCAGTACTTC
>TRBV5-1|TRBJ1-1|-|-
CASTPGLGFDTEAFF
TGCGCCAGCACCCCGGGACTGGGCTTCGACACTGAAGCTTTCTTT
>TRBV3-1/TRBV3-2|TRBJ2-7|-|few
CASSQGSSSYEQYF
TGTGCCAGCAGCCAGGGCAGCTCCTCCTACGAGCAGTACTTC
>TRBV7-9|TRBJ1-1|TRBD1|-
CASSFLGQANTEAFF
TGTGCCAGCAGCTTCTTGGGACAGGCGAACACTGAAGCTTTCTTT
>TRBV7-9|TRBJ1-2|-|-
CASSSGYGYTF
TGTGCCAGCAGTTCGGGCTATGGCTACACCTTC
>TRBV14|TRBJ2-3|-|-
CASSQGLLFGTDTQYF
TGTGCCAGCAGCCAGGGACTGCTCTTCGGCACAGATACGCAGTATTTT
>TRBV18|TRBJ1-6|-|-
CASSPQGSYNSPLHF
TGTGCCAGCTCACCGCAGGGCTCCTATAATTCACCCCTCCACTTT
>TRBV24-1|TRBJ2-3|-|-
CATSDPYTDTQYF
TGTGCCACCAGTGATCCTTACACAGATACGCAGTATTTT
>TRBV7-8|TRBJ1-6|TRBD1|-
CASSSRQGDNSPLHF
TGTGCCAGCAGCTCAAGACAGGGAGATAATTCACCCCTCCACTTT
>TRBV4-3|TRBJ2-3|TRBD2|few
CASSQAGTSVSDTQYF
TGCGCCAGCAGCCAAGCCGGGACTAGCGTTTCAGATACGCAGTATTTT
>TRBV11-2|TRBJ2-2|-|-
CASSFSSYSSGELFF
TGTGCCAGCAGCTTTTCCTCTTACAGTTCCGGGGAGCTGTTTTTT
>TRBV7-2|TRBJ1-4|TRBD1|-
CASSLGQTEKLFF
TGTGCCAGCAGCTTGGGACAGACGGAAAAACTGTTTTTT
>TRBV30|TRBJ1-2|TRBD1|-
CAWSTTGGPRDGYTF
TGTGCCTGGAGTACCACAGGGGGCCCAAGGGATGGCTACACCTTC